This T cell receptor beta chain was identified during a study of human T cells and chemical hapten exposure. Comment on this clonotype: What it binds is unknown.

Study-wide results and limits: PT1 expanded TCR counts and patch test score correlated positively. DPC sensitization did not alter TCRs above 1 in 1000 frequency.

The library tagged individual cDNA molecules with unique molecular identifiers. From the RACE reads, TCRdb called clonotypes with MiXCR, one entry per CDR3 protein. The sample consists of approximately 80,000 distinct CDR3 sequences, over 9.5% of them appearing once. Time point specified: patch test 2, 6 weeks after DPC sensitization. Treatment indicated: therapeutic diphenylcyclopropenone sensitization with weekly scalp DPC. The J segment lost 4 bases and the V segment lost 2 bases, leaving 16 bases of the junction unmatched. There are 19 residues in the CDR3. Germline V gives CDR1 SGHTA, CDR2 FQGNSA.

The J gene is TRBJ1-5, the V gene TRBV7-2, with 8 bases fitting TRBD1. The origin of this receptor is a woman between 45 and 60 years old with alopecia areata. Some clones in this sample may be carry-over from other donors' samples. Here the sequenced sample was whole blood, taken in connection with sensitization to the hapten diphenylcyclopropenone (DPC). CDR3 region: CASSLWTGSTGAYNQPQHF. CDR3 coding DNA: TGTGCCAGCAGCTTATGGACAGGGTCTACAGGGGCGTATAATCAGCCCCAGCATTTT.